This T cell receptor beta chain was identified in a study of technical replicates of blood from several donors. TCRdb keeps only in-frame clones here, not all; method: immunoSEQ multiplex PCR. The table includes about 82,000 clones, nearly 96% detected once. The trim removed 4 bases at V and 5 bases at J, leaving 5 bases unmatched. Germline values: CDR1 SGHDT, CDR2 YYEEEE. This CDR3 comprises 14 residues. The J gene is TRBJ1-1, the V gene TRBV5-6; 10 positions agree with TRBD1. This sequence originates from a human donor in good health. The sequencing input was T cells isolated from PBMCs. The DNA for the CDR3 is TGTGCCAGCAGCGGGGGGACAGGGGTGACTGAAGCTTTCTTT. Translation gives CASSGGTGVTEAFF.